This is a list of T cell receptor beta chains from one sample in a study of OX40 agonist ivuxolimab in advanced cancers. TCRdb's copy holds only in-frame clones and misses some; the assay was immunoSEQ multiplex PCR. Of under 85,000 clones in the sample, 70% to 90% were seen once. Sequencing was performed on CD4+ or CD8+ T cells sorted from blood, taken in a trial of the OX40 agonist ivuxolimab. The receptors come from an adult with an advanced solid tumor such as melanoma, head and neck, liver or kidney cancer. Both conserved end residues are part of each CDR3. D genes are given only for firm matches. For some rows the clone size is stated as once, few or many, or as a class when expanded; others skip it.

>NA|TRBJ1-2|TRBV2|NA
TGTGCCAGCAGCGGGGGTAACTATGGCTACACCTTC
CASSGGNYGYTF
>NA|TRBJ2-1|TRBV6-5|NA
TGTGCCAGCAGTAATGGTAATGAGCAGTTCTTC
CASSNGNEQFF
>NA|TRBJ1-4|TRBV6-5|NA
TGTGCCAGCAGTTATAGGCACGCGGGGGATGAAAAACTGTTTTTT
CASSYRHAGDEKLFF
>NA|TRBJ1-6|TRBV10-1|TRBD1
TGCGCCAGCAGAGCCTCCGGGACAGGGTCCCTCCACTTT
CASRASGTGSLHF
>once|TRBJ2-5|TRBV20-1|NA
TGCAGCACGTCCCGCGGAGAGACCCAGTACTTC
CSTSRGETQYF
>NA|TRBJ2-5|TRBV10-3|TRBD2
TGTGCCATCAGTGCTTTCGGGGCTAGCGGGGGGCCCCAACGAGGGTCCCAGTACTTC
CAISAFGASGGPQRGSQYF
>NA|TRBJ2-1|TRBV6-1|NA
TGTGCCAGCAGTGAATTGGGAGCCGAGCAGTTCTTC
CASSELGAEQFF
>NA|TRBJ2-7|TRBV5-8|NA
TGTGCCAGCAGCTTGGAGCCGCTATACGAGCAGTACTTC
CASSLEPLYEQYF
>NA|TRBJ1-4|TRBV7-6|NA
TGTGCCAGCAGCTTGGGTCAGGGGTTTAATGAAAAACTGTTTTTT
CASSLGQGFNEKLFF
>NA|TRBJ2-2|TRBV7-9|NA
TGTGCCAGCAGCTTAAACACCGGGGAGCTGTTTTTT
CASSLNTGELFF
>once|TRBJ2-3|TRBV10-1|NA
TGCGCCAGCAGTGATGGGAGCACAGATACGCAGTATTTT
CASSDGSTDTQYF
>NA|TRBJ1-5|TRBV4-1|TRBD1
TGCGCCAGCAGCCAAGAGTCTTCCAGGGGGCTTAGCAATCAGCCCCAGCATTTT
CASSQESSRGLSNQPQHF
>NA|TRBJ1-3|TRBV5-6|NA
TGTGCCAGCAGCCGGCGGGGGCCTGATGGAAACACCATATATTTT
CASSRRGPDGNTIYF
>NA|TRBJ1-1|TRBV5-1|NA
TGCGCCAGCAGCTTGGAGGGCCTGAACACTGAAGCTTTCTTT
CASSLEGLNTEAFF
>NA|TRBJ2-5|TRBV29-1|NA
TGCAGCGTTGAGCATGGGGCAGTACCAGAGACCCAGTACTTC
CSVEHGAVPETQYF
>NA|TRBJ2-6|TRBV7-9|TRBD1
TGTGCCAGCAGTCCACGGGACAGGGTCGCCGGGGCCAACGTCCTGACTTTC
CASSPRDRVAGANVLTF
>NA|TRBJ2-7|TRBV28|TRBD2
TGTGCCAGCAGTTCGGGACTAGCGGGGGGGCGTCGGGAGCAGTACTTC
CASSSGLAGGRREQYF
>NA|TRBJ1-1|TRBV5-5|NA
TGTGCCAGCAGCTTGAGATCGGAAACTGAAGCTTTCTTT
CASSLRSETEAFF
>NA|TRBJ1-2|TRBV6-5|TRBD1
TGTGCCAGCAGTAATGACAGGGAGCACTATGGCTACACCTTC
CASSNDREHYGYTF
>NA|TRBJ1-3|TRBV7-9|TRBD1
TGTGCCAGCAGCTCCAACAGGGGATCTGGAAACACCATATATTTT
CASSSNRGSGNTIYF
>NA|TRBJ1-3|TRBV10-3|NA
TGTGCCATCAGTGACCCAGGGTGGGACACCATATATTTT
CAISDPGWDTIYF
>NA|TRBJ2-3|TRBV7-9|NA
TGTGCCAGCAGCTTGTTTTCAGGTGATACGCAGTATTTT
CASSLFSGDTQYF
>NA|TRBJ1-5|TRBV19|NA
TGTGCCAGTAAAGAAGGGCAGGTCGGCAATCAGCCCCAGCATTTT
CASKEGQVGNQPQHF
>NA|TRBJ1-2|TRBV18|NA
TGTGCCAGCTCACCAAGACAGGTTGAGGGCTACACCTTC
CASSPRQVEGYTF
>NA|TRBJ1-2|TRBV6-6|NA
TGTGCCAGCAGTCTTGGACAGAATAGAAATGGCTACACCTTC
CASSLGQNRNGYTF
>NA|TRBJ2-7|TRBV11-2|NA
TGTGCCAGCAGCCTCGGACAGTACTACGAGCAGTACTTC
CASSLGQYYEQYF
>NA|TRBJ2-5|TRBV10-2|NA
TGCGCCAGCAGTGAGTCCCGGGGGGCCGAGGGGGAGACCCAGTACTTC
CASSESRGAEGETQYF
>NA|TRBJ2-1|TRBV6-1|NA
TGTGCCAGCAGGGACGACCCCTACAATGAGCAGTTCTTC
CASRDDPYNEQFF
>NA|TRBJ2-7|TRBV5-1|NA
TGCGCCAGCAGCTTGGATCCAGGAAAGGGGGAGCAGTACTTC
CASSLDPGKGEQYF
>NA|TRBJ2-3|TRBV11-2|NA
TGTGCCAGCAGCGGTAGACAGTTAGGCGGGGCGTCCACAGATACGCAGTATTTT
CASSGRQLGGASTDTQYF
>NA|TRBJ2-3|TRBV6-5|NA
TGTGCCAGCAGTTGGCGGGTGCCCACAGATACGCAGTATTTT
CASSWRVPTDTQYF
>NA|TRBJ2-7|TRBV7-2|TRBD2
TGTGCCAGCAGCTGGACTAGCGGGGGTTACGAGCAGTACTTC
CASSWTSGGYEQYF
>NA|TRBJ1-5|TRBV19|TRBD1
TGTGCCAGTAGTTCCCAGGGGGCCCAGACGCCCCAGCATTTT
CASSSQGAQTPQHF
>NA|TRBJ1-1|TRBV19|NA
TGTGCCAGTAGTATGAGGGACTTAAGGAACACTGAAGCTTTCTTT
CASSMRDLRNTEAFF
>NA|TRBJ2-3|TRBV2|TRBD2
TGTGCCAGCAGCGCGGGGGGGCCGACAGATACGCAGTATTTT
CASSAGGPTDTQYF
>NA|TRBJ1-2|TRBV5-1|TRBD1
TGCGCCAGCAGCTTGGCCCTCACAGGGGACCTTAACTATGGCTACACCTTC
CASSLALTGDLNYGYTF
>NA|TRBJ1-1|TRBV29-1|NA
TGCAGCGCAGTAGGACAGATGAACACTGAAGCTTTCTTT
CSAVGQMNTEAFF
>NA|TRBJ1-5|TRBV4-1|NA
TGCGCCAGCAGCCAAGAACGTGTAGGACAGCTCATGTTTTATAGCAATCAGCCCCAGCATTTT
CASSQERVGQLMFYSNQPQHF
>NA|TRBJ1-2|TRBV10-3|NA
TGTGCCATCAGTGAGCCGACAGGCTATGGCTACACCTTC
CAISEPTGYGYTF
>NA|TRBJ2-1|TRBV6-1|NA
TGTGCCAGCAGTGACCCGGGAGTGGGGCAGTTCTTC
CASSDPGVGQFF
>NA|TRBJ1-1|TRBV5-1|NA
TGCGCCAGCAGCTTGGGGCAGTACGGGGGCACTGAAGCTTTCTTT
CASSLGQYGGTEAFF
>NA|TRBJ2-1|TRBV5-1|TRBD1
TGCGCCAGCAGCCGCGACAGGGGTTACGAGCAGTTCTTC
CASSRDRGYEQFF
>NA|TRBJ1-5|TRBV6-1|TRBD1
TGTGCCAGCAGGACAGGGGGCTTAGATCAGCCCCAGCATTTT
CASRTGGLDQPQHF
>once|TRBJ2-2|TRBV5-1|TRBD1
TGCGCCAGCGGGAGGACAGGGGGCGATTTACTGTTTTTT
CASGRTGGDLLFF